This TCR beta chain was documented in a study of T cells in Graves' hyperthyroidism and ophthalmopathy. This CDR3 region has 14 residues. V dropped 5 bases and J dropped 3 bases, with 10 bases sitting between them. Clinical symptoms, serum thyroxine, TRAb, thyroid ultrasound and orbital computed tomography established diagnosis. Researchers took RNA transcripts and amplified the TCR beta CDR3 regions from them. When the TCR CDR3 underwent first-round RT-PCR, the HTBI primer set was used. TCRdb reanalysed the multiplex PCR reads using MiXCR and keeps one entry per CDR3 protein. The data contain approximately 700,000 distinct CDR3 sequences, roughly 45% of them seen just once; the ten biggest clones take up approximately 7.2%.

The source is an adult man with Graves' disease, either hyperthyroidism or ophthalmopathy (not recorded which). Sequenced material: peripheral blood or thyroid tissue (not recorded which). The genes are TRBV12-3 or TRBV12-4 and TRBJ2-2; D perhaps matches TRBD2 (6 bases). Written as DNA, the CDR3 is TGTGCCAGCAGTCGTGCGGGGTACACCGGGGAGCTGTTTTTT. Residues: CASSRAGYTGELFF.